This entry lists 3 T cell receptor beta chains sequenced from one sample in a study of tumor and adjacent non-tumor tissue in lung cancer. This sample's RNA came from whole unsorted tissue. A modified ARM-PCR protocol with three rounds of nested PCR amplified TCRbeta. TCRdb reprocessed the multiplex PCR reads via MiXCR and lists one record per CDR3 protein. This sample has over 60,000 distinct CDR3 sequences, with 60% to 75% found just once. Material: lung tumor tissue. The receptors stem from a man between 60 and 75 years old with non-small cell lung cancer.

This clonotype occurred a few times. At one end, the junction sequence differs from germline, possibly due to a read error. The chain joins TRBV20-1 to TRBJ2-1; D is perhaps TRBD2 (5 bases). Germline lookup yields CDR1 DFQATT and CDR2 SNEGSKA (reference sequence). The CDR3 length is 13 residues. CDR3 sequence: CSGGLSSYNEQPF. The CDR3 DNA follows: TGCAGTGGTGGACTTAGCTCCTACAATGAGCAGCCCTTC.

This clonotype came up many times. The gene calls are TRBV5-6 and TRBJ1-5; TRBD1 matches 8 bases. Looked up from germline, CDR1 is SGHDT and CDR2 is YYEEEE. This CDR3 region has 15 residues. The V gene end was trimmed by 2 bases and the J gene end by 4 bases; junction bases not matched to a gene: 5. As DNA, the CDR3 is TGTGCCAGCAGCTTTAACACAGGGGGTAATCAGCCCCAGCATTTT. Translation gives CASSFNTGGNQPQHF.

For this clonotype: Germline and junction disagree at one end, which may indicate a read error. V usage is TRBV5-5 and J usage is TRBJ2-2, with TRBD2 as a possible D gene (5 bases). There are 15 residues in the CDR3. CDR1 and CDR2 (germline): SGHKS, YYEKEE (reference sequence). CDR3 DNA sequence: TGTGCCAACAGCTCCATAGCGCCGAACACCTGGGAACTGTTTTTT. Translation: CANSSIAPNTWELFF. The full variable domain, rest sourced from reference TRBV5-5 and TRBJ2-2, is DAGVTQSPTHLIKTRGQQVTLRCSPISGHKSVSWYQQVLGQGPQFIFQYYEKEERGRGNFPDRFSARQFPNYSSELNVNALLLGDSALYLCANSSIAPNTWELFFGEGSRLTVL.